This TCR beta chain was sequenced during a study of cytomegalovirus exposure and HLA in healthy donors. Overall study results and limits: An ancestry cluster, one associated with Asian ancestry, reportedly showed fewer N-insertions than the approximately 670-donor mean in a later analysis.

The table lists this clone with a count of one. What it binds is not known. This CDR3 is 12 amino acids long. CDR1 and CDR2 from the germline V gene are LNHDA and SQIVND (reference sequence). Trimming took 5 bases from V and 7 from J, leaving 11 bases between them. PCR primers comprised 60 Vbeta and 13 Jbeta primers. The method was immunoSEQ multiplex PCR; TCRdb's version includes in-frame clones alone and lacks a portion of them. The table records around 200,000 clones, roughly 82% of them present only once. The origin of this receptor is a man aged 35 to 55 in good health and CMV-seropositive. The specimen was PBMCs. V is TRBV19 and J is TRBJ1-1; D is ambiguous. In DNA, the CDR3 is TGTGCCAGTAGTGTTACAGACGTTGAAGCTTTCTTT. Encoded protein: CASSVTDVEAFF.